This TCR beta chain came from a study of breast tumors, draining lymph nodes, adjacent tissues. Whole-study findings and limits: Tumors had less TCR diversity than lymph nodes, more than nontumor tissue. The lymph node origin of tumor T cells was framed as consistent with a hypothesis, not demonstrated. Luminal-like breast cancer showed significantly higher tumor–nontumor repertoire similarity than basal-like. Data fit most tumor T cells coming from lymph node, expanding in tumor.

Breast cancer patients provided tissue from their axillary draining lymph nodes. TCRdb recomputed calls from the multiplex PCR reads with MiXCR, one row per CDR3 protein. The table has 150,000 to 200,000 distinct CDR3 sequences, 33% seen once. V lost 2 bases and J 4 bases, leaving 8 bases between the germline ends. This CDR3 has 14 residues. Germline V gene lookup returns CDR1 MNHEY and CDR2 SVGAGI. This clonotype was recorded at least ten times. The antigen remains undetermined. The gene calls are TRBV6-5 and TRBJ2-2; D unresolved. This receptor was identified in a female donor with breast cancer. Some clones in this sample may be carry-over from other donors' samples. Input material: axillary lymph node tissue. The DNA for the CDR3 is TGTGCCAGCAGTTACGGGGTTAGCACCGGGGAGCTGTTTTTT. Translation gives CASSYGVSTGELFF.